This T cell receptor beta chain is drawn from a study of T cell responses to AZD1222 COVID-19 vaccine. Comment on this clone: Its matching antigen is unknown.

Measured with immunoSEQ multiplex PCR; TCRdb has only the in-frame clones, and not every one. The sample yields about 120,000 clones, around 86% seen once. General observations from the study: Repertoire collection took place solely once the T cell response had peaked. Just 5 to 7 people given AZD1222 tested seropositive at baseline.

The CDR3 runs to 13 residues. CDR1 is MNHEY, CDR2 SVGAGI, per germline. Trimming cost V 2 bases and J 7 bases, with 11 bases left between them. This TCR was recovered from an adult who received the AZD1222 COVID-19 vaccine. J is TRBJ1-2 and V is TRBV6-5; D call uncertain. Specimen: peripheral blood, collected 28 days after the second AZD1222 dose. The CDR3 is CASSYQDTGGYTF. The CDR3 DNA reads TGTGCCAGCAGTTACCAAGATACGGGTGGCTACACCTTC.